This T cell receptor beta chain came from a study of early T cells in non-severe SARS-CoV-2 infection. Study-wide context: The authors sequenced bulk RNA from unsorted whole blood, leaving chains unpaired.

Trimming stripped 4 bases from V and 5 bases from J, with 12 bases between. Germline loops: CDR1 SEHNR, CDR2 FQNEAQ (reference sequence). The CDR3 is made up of 14 amino acids. TCRdb independently ran MiXCR on the 5' RACE reads; one entry per CDR3 protein. Of tens of thousands of distinct CDR3 sequences detected, about 17% appear once; the ten largest clones hold about 8.8%. Sequenced here: whole blood, sampled at baseline. This TCR derives from an adult who was a healthcare worker with PCR-confirmed SARS-CoV-2 infection or an uninfected control (not recorded which). V gene TRBV7-9 combines with J gene TRBJ2-1, with D possibly matching TRBD2 (5 bases). This chain's CDR3 is CASSSIWGDNEQFF. In DNA, the CDR3 is TGTGCCAGCAGCTCCATTTGGGGAGACAATGAGCAGTTCTTC.